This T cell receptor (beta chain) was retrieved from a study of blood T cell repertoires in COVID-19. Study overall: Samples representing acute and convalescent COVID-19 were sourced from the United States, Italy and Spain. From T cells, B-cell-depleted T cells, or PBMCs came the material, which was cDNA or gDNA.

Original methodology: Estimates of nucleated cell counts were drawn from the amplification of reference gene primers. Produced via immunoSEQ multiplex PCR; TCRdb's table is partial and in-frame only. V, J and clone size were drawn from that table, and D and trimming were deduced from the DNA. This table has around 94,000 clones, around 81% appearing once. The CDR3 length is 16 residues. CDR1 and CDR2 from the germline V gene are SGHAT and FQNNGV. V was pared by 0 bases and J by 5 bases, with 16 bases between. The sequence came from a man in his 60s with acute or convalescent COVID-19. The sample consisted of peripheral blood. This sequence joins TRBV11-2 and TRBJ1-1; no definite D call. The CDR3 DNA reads TGTGCCAGCAGCTTAGAGGGTGGAGGGCTGGGGACTGAAGCTTTCTTT. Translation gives CASSLEGGGLGTEAFF.